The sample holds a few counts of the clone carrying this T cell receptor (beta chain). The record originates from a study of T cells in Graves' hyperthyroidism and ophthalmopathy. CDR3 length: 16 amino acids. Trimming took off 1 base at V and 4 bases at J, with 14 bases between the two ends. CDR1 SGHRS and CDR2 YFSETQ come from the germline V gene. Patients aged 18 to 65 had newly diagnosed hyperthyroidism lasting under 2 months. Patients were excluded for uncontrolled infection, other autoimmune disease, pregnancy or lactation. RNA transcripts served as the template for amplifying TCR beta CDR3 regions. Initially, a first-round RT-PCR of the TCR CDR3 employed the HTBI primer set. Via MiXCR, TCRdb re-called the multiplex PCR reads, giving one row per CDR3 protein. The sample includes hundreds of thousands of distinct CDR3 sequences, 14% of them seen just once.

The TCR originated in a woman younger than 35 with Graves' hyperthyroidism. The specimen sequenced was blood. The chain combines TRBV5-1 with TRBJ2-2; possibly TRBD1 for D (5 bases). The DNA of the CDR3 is TGCGCCAGCAGCTTGTCCCAGGGCAAAGGCACCGGGGAGCTGTTTTTT. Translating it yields CASSLSQGKGTGELFF.